The 17 T cell receptor beta chains below come from one sample, sequenced in a study of T cell responses to AZD1222 COVID-19 vaccine. The method was immunoSEQ multiplex PCR; TCRdb's version includes in-frame clones alone and lacks a portion of them. The sample includes 130,000 or so clones, 86% of them seen just once. Material: peripheral blood, obtained on day 0 of AZD1222 vaccination. Receptor source: an adult in good health.

The rearrangement uses TRBV11-2 and TRBJ2-3; TRBD2 might be the D (6 bases). The V gene's germline CDR1 is SGHAT and CDR2 FQNNGV. Trimming cost V 5 bases and J 4 bases, with 25 bases left between them. The CDR3 loop spans 18 amino acids. Here the CDR3 reads CASSTSPAGGTSPDTQYF. Here the CDR3 DNA reads TGTGCCAGCAGCACATCCCCGGCCGGAGGGACCAGCCCAGATACGCAGTATTTT.

V gene TRBV5-1 combines with J gene TRBJ2-1, with 7 bases aligning to TRBD1. Germline-derived CDR1 and CDR2 are SGHRS and YFSETQ. This CDR3 has 13 residues. J gave up 6 bases and V 1 base, and 1 base lay outside the gene matches. CDR3 sequence (DNA): TGCGCCAGCAGCTTGTCAGGGGGCAATGAGCAGTTCTTC. Translated: CASSLSGGNEQFF.

CDR3 residues: CASSQGTELEAFF. The CDR3, as DNA: TGCGCCAGCAGCCAAGGGACAGAACTTGAAGCTTTCTTT. The chain recombines TRBV4-1 with TRBJ1-1; D is perhaps TRBD1 (6 bases). This CDR3 is built from 13 residues. The germline gives CDR1 MGHRA, CDR2 YSYEKL. V was clipped by 1 base and J by 7 bases, with 10 bases between them.

This chain joins TRBV5-1 and TRBJ1-4; TRBD1 agrees at 8 bases. CDR1 and CDR2 from the germline V gene are SGHRS and YFSETQ. V shed 4 bases, J shed 5 bases, and the junction held 16 bases outside the gene matches. The CDR3 consists of 18 residues. This chain's CDR3 is CASSRTYRDRGLNEKLFF. The CDR3 DNA reads TGCGCCAGCAGCCGAACCTATCGAGACAGGGGCCTAAATGAAAAACTGTTTTTT.

In its sample, this clone was seen a few times. This rearrangement joins TRBV19 to TRBJ1-5; no clear D gene. The CDR3 is made up of 16 amino acids. Germline CDR1 LNHDA, CDR2 SQIVND (reference sequence). Trimming removed 6 bases at V and 4 bases at J, with 19 bases between. CDR3 sequence: CASRGPETLANQPQHF. The CDR3 DNA sequence: TGTGCCAGTAGGGGCCCGGAGACTCTGGCAAATCAGCCCCAGCATTTT.

The gene calls are TRBV5-6 and TRBJ2-3, with unresolved D. This CDR3 comprises 14 residues. Germline values: CDR1 SGHDT, CDR2 YYEEEE. V lost 2 bases and J lost 1, with 8 bases in between. DNA for the CDR3: TGTGCCAGCAGCTTAGGTTACCGCACAGATACGCAGTATTTT. Translated: CASSLGYRTDTQYF.

The chain joins TRBV5-4 to TRBJ2-1; D not resolved. The CDR3 has 13 residues. Germline loops: CDR1 SGHNT, CDR2 YYREEE (reference sequence). Trimming took off 2 bases at V and 5 bases at J, with 8 bases between the two ends. CDR3 bases: TGTGCCAGCAGCTTACTTCTCCACAATGAGCAGTTCTTC. It encodes CASSLLLHNEQFF. Filled out from reference TRBV5-4 and TRBJ2-1, the complete variable domain reads ETGVTQSPTHLIKTRGQQVTLRCSSQSGHNTVSWYQQALGQGPQFIFQYYREEENGRGNFPPRFSGLQFPNYSSELNVNALELDDSALYLCASSLLLHNEQFFGPGTRLTVL.

Comments on this clone: At one boundary the junction diverges from the germline segment, which might be a read error. The CDR3 sequence is CASSSPSGRNSGELFF. DNA for the CDR3: TGTGCCAGCAGTTCCCCTAGCGGGAGGAACTCCGGGGAGCTGTTTTTT. The V and J genes are TRBV28 and TRBJ2-2; 11 bases are shared with TRBD2. The CDR3 extends over 16 amino acids. Germline lookup yields CDR1 MDHEN and CDR2 SYDVKM. The entire variable domain, with the rest obtained from reference TRBV28 and TRBJ2-2, is as follows: DVKVTQSSRYLVKRTGEKVFLECVQDMDHENMFWYRQDPGLGLRLIYFSYDVKMKEKGDIPEGYSVSREKKERFSLILESASTNQTSMYLCASSSPSGRNSGELFFGEGSRLTVL.

The chain joins TRBV7-9 to TRBJ2-5; the D is unclear. The CDR3 runs 13 residues. Germline lookup yields CDR1 SEHNR and CDR2 FQNEAQ (reference sequence). V was clipped by 5 bases and J by 4 bases, with 11 bases between them. The CDR3 region is CASSPPPVETQYF. CDR3 nucleotide sequence: TGTGCCAGCAGCCCCCCGCCGGTAGAGACCCAGTACTTC.

This rearrangement joins TRBV7-2 to TRBJ1-4; D unclear. The CDR3 is made up of 13 amino acids. Germline CDR1 and CDR2: SGHTA and FQGNSA. V was clipped by 4 bases and J by 11 bases, with 14 bases between them. CDR3 DNA: TGTGCCAGCAGCTCCCTGAGGAGTGGCAAACTGTTTTTT. Translation gives CASSSLRSGKLFF. The full variable domain, rest sourced from reference TRBV7-2 and TRBJ1-4, is GAGVSQSPSNKVTEKGKDVELRCDPISGHTALYWYRQSLGQGLEFLIYFQGNSAPDKSGLPSDRFSAERTGGSVSTLTIQRTQQEDSAVYLCASSSLRSGKLFFGSGTQLSVL.

The genes are TRBV6-5 and TRBJ2-5; no reliable D call. The CDR3 runs to 15 residues. Germline assignment: CDR1 MNHEY and CDR2 SVGAGI. Trimming took 6 bases from V and 5 from J, leaving 19 bases between them. This CDR3 reads CASRTSVGGPETQYF. CDR3 sequence (DNA): TGTGCCAGCAGAACCTCTGTTGGTGGACCGGAGACCCAGTACTTC.

V is TRBV19 and J is TRBJ2-3; no clear D. Trimming shortened V by 3 bases and J by 0 bases, and 7 bases separated the two germline ends. Germline V gene sequence: CDR1 LNHDA, CDR2 SQIVND (reference sequence). The CDR3 covers 14 residues. The CDR3 coding sequence is TGTGCCAGTAGTATCCCGATGAGCACAGATACGCAGTATTTT. Encoded protein: CASSIPMSTDTQYF. The whole variable domain, remainder taken from reference TRBV19 and TRBJ2-3, is DGGITQSPKYLFRKEGQNVTLSCEQNLNHDAMYWYRQDPGQGLRLIYYSQIVNDFQKGDIAEGYSVSREKKESFPLTVTSAQKNPTAFYLCASSIPMSTDTQYFGPGTRLTVL.

In its sample, this clone was seen once. The chain recombines TRBV7-6 with TRBJ2-1; possibly TRBD2 for D (5 bases). The CDR3 runs to 13 residues. CDR1 and CDR2 (germline): SGHVS, FNYEAQ. Trimming removed 3 bases from V and 13 bases from J, with 16 bases in between. CDR3 in DNA: TGTGCCAGCAGCTTTAACGGGCCTAGCAAACAGTTCTTC. It translates to CASSFNGPSKQFF.

V and J are TRBV3-1 (or the pseudogene TRBV3-2) and TRBJ1-2; 7 bases agree with TRBD1. Germline trimming cut 1 base from V and 2 bases from J; bases unmatched to any gene: 4. The germline V gene has CDR1 LGHDT and CDR2 YNNKEL (reference sequence). The CDR3 is made up of 15 amino acids. The CDR3 reads CASSQVPTGNYGYTF. In DNA form, the CDR3 reads TGTGCCAGCAGCCAAGTCCCGACAGGGAACTATGGCTACACCTTC.

The chain is built from TRBV27 and TRBJ1-4; D perhaps matches TRBD1 (6 bases). Trimming pared 6 bases from V and 7 bases from J, leaving 12 bases between. CDR3 length equals 13 residues. CDR1 is MNHEY and CDR2 is SMNVEV in the germline V gene (reference sequence). The CDR3 sequence: CASRPGTTEKLFF. The CDR3, as DNA: TGTGCCAGCAGACCCGGGACAACTGAAAAACTGTTTTTT.

The V gene is TRBV18, the J gene TRBJ2-1, with 12 bases aligning to TRBD2. The CDR3 runs to 16 residues. Losses at the gene ends were 5 bases for V and 9 bases for J; bases not matched to a gene: 11. Germline V CDR1 and CDR2: KGHSH, LQKENI. The CDR3 loop reads CASSSPGLAGKGEQFF. CDR3 nucleotides: TGTGCCAGCTCATCCCCTGGACTAGCGGGAAAGGGTGAGCAGTTCTTC. The whole variable domain, remainder taken from reference TRBV18 and TRBJ2-1, is NAGVMQNPRHLVRRRGQEARLRCSPMKGHSHVYWYRQLPEEGLKFMVYLQKENIIDESGMPKERFSAEFPKEGPSILRIQQVVRGDSAAYFCASSSPGLAGKGEQFFGPGTRLTVL.

CDR3 sequence: CASSLGIKQGANNYGYTF. In nucleotides, the CDR3 is TGTGCCAGCAGCTTGGGAATCAAACAGGGGGCAAATAACTATGGCTACACCTTC. The genes are TRBV7-9 and TRBJ1-2, with 9 bases that match TRBD1. The CDR3 spans 18 residues. Germline V gene lookup returns CDR1 SEHNR and CDR2 FQNEAQ (reference sequence). With V trimmed by 3 bases and J by 1 base, 12 bases remained unmatched. Using reference TRBV7-9 and TRBJ1-2 for the parts outside the CDR3, the full variable domain is DTGVSQNPRHKITKRGQNVTFRCDPISEHNRLYWYRQTLGQGPEFLTYFQNEAQLEKSRLLSDRFSAERPKGSFSTLEIQRTEQGDSAMYLCASSLGIKQGANNYGYTFGSGTRLTVV.